This T cell receptor beta chain was profiled in a study of CD8 T cells in ankylosing spondylitis. This CDR3 has 15 residues. Trimming left V 0 bases short and J 1 base short, with 11 bases between. Germline V CDR1 and CDR2: SQVTM, ANQGSEA. With molecular barcodes, quantitative 5'-RACE was used to make the TCR beta libraries. Using its own MiXCR run on the 5' RACE reads, TCRdb lists one record per CDR3 protein. The table lists 350,000 to 450,000 distinct CDR3 sequences, around 26% of them singletons. The study's findings and limits: Apparently characteristic of ankylosing spondylitis blood was a TCR beta motif (about 8 highly homologous variants). Enrichment of disease-linked clones was reportedly significant in matched ankylosing spondylitis synovial fluid. Some of these motif variants have turned up before, in reports on reactive arthritis synovial fluid and blood. Those disease-linked clones were CD8+; they were also relatively rare in peripheral blood.

As regards this clonotype: Its antigen is undetermined.

The chain is built from TRBV29-1 and TRBJ2-3; D assignment may be TRBD1 or TRBD2 (5 bases each). This TCR was recovered from a male donor with ankylosing spondylitis. The sequenced sample consisted of blood, either unsorted or a sorted T cell fraction (not recorded which). The CDR3 bases are TGCAGCGTTGAAGATCTCGTGGGGGGCACAGATACGCAGTATTTT. The encoded protein is CSVEDLVGGTDTQYF.